Listed below are T cell receptor beta chains from one sample, sequenced in a study of cytomegalovirus exposure and HLA in healthy donors. Here immunoSEQ multiplex PCR was the method, and the copy in TCRdb shows in-frame clones only, minus some. The sample includes some 160,000 clones, 60% to 85% seen only once; the top ten take around 6%. Sequencing was done on a sample of PBMCs. Every receptor here comes from a man aged 35 to 55 in good health and CMV-seronegative. Both conserved end residues are part of each CDR3. The D gene is left open where the match is weak. Clone size is shown for a subset of rows, as once, few, many or a class of expanded clone.

clone_size: .
d_call: TRBD1
j_call: TRBJ1-2
v_call: TRBV13
cdr3_nt: TGTGCCAGCAGCCGTGGGACAGGGAGAAATGGCTACACCTTC
cdr3_aa: CASSRGTGRNGYTF

clone_size: few
d_call: .
j_call: TRBJ1-2
v_call: TRBV5-1
cdr3_nt: TGCGCCAGCAGCTTGGGACAGATCGAGGGCTACACCTTC
cdr3_aa: CASSLGQIEGYTF

clone_size: .
d_call: .
j_call: TRBJ2-7
v_call: TRBV6-6
cdr3_nt: TGTGCCAGCAGCCGCGGGACTTTCGCGGGGGAGCAGTACTTC
cdr3_aa: CASSRGTFAGEQYF

clone_size: few
d_call: TRBD1
j_call: TRBJ1-1
v_call: TRBV5-4
cdr3_nt: TGTGCCAGCAGTTTACCGGGACAGATGAACACTGAAGCTTTCTTT
cdr3_aa: CASSLPGQMNTEAFF

clone_size: .
d_call: .
j_call: TRBJ1-3
v_call: TRBV19
cdr3_nt: TGTGCCAGTAGCAGGACAGCTACACTCTCTGGAAACACCATATATTTT
cdr3_aa: CASSRTATLSGNTIYF

clone_size: .
d_call: TRBD1
j_call: TRBJ1-1
v_call: TRBV2
cdr3_nt: TGTGCCATCCAAGGGACAGGACGGAACACTGAAGCTTTCTTT
cdr3_aa: CAIQGTGRNTEAFF

clone_size: .
d_call: .
j_call: TRBJ2-3
v_call: TRBV9
cdr3_nt: TGTGCCAGCAGCGTAAGCGGAAGCACAGATACGCAGTATTTT
cdr3_aa: CASSVSGSTDTQYF

clone_size: .
d_call: TRBD1
j_call: TRBJ1-1
v_call: TRBV9
cdr3_nt: TGTGCCAGCAGCCCATCGGGACAGGGAAGGAACACTGAAGCTTTCTTT
cdr3_aa: CASSPSGQGRNTEAFF

clone_size: once
d_call: .
j_call: TRBJ2-1
v_call: TRBV19
cdr3_nt: TGTGCCAGTAGTATAAGTAGACAGCTAGGTAAAAATGAGCAGTTCTTC
cdr3_aa: CASSISRQLGKNEQFF

clone_size: .
d_call: .
j_call: TRBJ1-1
v_call: TRBV6-5
cdr3_nt: TGTGCCAGCATAGGGCGGGGGAACACTGAAGCTTTCTTT
cdr3_aa: CASIGRGNTEAFF

clone_size: .
d_call: TRBD2
j_call: TRBJ2-1
v_call: TRBV5-1
cdr3_nt: TGCGCCAGCAGCTTGGGGACGACTAGCGGGGGGGCAAATGAGCAGTTCTTC
cdr3_aa: CASSLGTTSGGANEQFF

clone_size: .
d_call: .
j_call: TRBJ1-5
v_call: TRBV2
cdr3_nt: TGTGCCAGTGGGGGGTCCAGCAATCAGCCCCAGCATTTT
cdr3_aa: CASGGSSNQPQHF

clone_size: .
d_call: TRBD1
j_call: TRBJ1-5
v_call: TRBV12-5
cdr3_nt: TGTGCTAGTGGTTTGGTTCAGGGGGGTGCCAATCAGCCCCAGCATTTT
cdr3_aa: CASGLVQGGANQPQHF

clone_size: .
d_call: TRBD2
j_call: TRBJ2-1
v_call: TRBV5-4
cdr3_nt: TGTGCCAGCAGCTTGGCCGAGCGGGGGTTATACAATGAGCAGTTCTTC
cdr3_aa: CASSLAERGLYNEQFF

clone_size: .
d_call: .
j_call: TRBJ2-1
v_call: TRBV12-2
cdr3_nt: TGTGCAAGTCGCTTAGCCCCGACTAGTTGGTACAATGAGCAGTTCTTC
cdr3_aa: CASRLAPTSWYNEQFF